These 4 T cell receptor beta chains came from one sample sequenced in a study of T-cell memory formation after mild COVID-19. MiXCR was run by TCRdb on the 5' RACE reads, yielding one entry per CDR3 protein. Among roughly 350,000 distinct CDR3 sequences, about an eighth were seen once, and the ten largest hold 20% to 25%. The sample comprised PBMCs or a T cell subset sorted from them (not recorded which). All receptors come from a man aged 18 to 35 who had mild COVID-19 (a few samples of this study predate the infection). Cell type and time point are not known.

This clonotype has more than one count but fewer than ten. This chain uses TRBV5-1 with TRBJ2-7, with D possibly matching TRBD2 (5 bases). Trimming removed 4 bases at V and 4 bases at J, with 18 bases between. Germline-derived CDR1 and CDR2 are SGHRS and YFSETQ. The CDR3 is made up of 15 amino acids. CDR3 sequence reads: CASSRGIARGYEQYF. DNA for the CDR3: TGCGCCAGCAGCCGGGGTATAGCCAGAGGGTACGAGCAGTACTTC.

The chain joins TRBV4-2 to TRBJ2-5; D is uncertain. V was trimmed by 0 bases and J by 0 bases, leaving 2 bases between them. The CDR3 has 13 residues. Germline CDR1 LGHNA, CDR2 YNFKEQ. DNA for the CDR3: TGTGCCAGCAGCCAAGATAACCAAGAGACCCAGTACTTC. Protein sequence: CASSQDNQETQYF.

The chain recombines TRBV6-6 with TRBJ2-2; D is ambiguous. Trimming took 6 bases from V and 2 from J, leaving 7 bases between them. This CDR3 region has 13 residues. CDR1 and CDR2 from the germline V gene are MNHNY and SVGAGI (reference sequence). For the CDR3, the DNA is TGTGCCAGCAGCGGTCCAAACACCGGGGAGCTGTTTTTT. Encoded protein: CASSGPNTGELFF.

The chain links TRBV2 to TRBJ2-3; no firm D call. CDR1 SNHLY and CDR2 FYNNEI come from the germline V gene. The CDR3 is 13 amino acids. The ends were cut back, 5 bases at V and 2 bases at J, with 8 bases in the middle. The chain's CDR3 is CASSQDVTDTQYF. As DNA, the CDR3 is TGTGCCAGCAGTCAGGACGTCACAGATACGCAGTATTTT.